These 8 T cell receptor beta chains came from one sample sequenced in a study of radiotherapy plus CTLA-4 blockade in lung cancer. TCRdb's table, derived via immunoSEQ multiplex PCR, lists solely in-frame clones and lacks some. The table has about 80,000 clones, 60% to 85% seen once; the top ten hold 22%. The material was peripheral blood, obtained from a patient treated with radiotherapy plus ipilimumab. These receptors originate from a human donor with non-small cell lung cancer whose response to radiotherapy plus ipilimumab could not be evaluated. Some clones in this sample may be carry-over from other donors' samples.

This clone showed up just a few times. The V and J genes are TRBV7-2 and TRBJ2-2; D is possibly TRBD1 (6 bases). The CDR3 totals 15 residues. Germline CDR1 and CDR2: SGHTA and FQGNSA. V shed 6 bases and J shed 6 bases, with 17 bases lying between them. In nucleotides, the CDR3 is TGTGCCAGCAGGGGGTGGGGCAGGGGTCCCGGGGAGCTGTTTTTT. As protein: CASRGWGRGPGELFF.

V is TRBV6-6 and J is TRBJ1-4; D not certain. CDR3 length equals 15 residues. V was shortened by 2 bases and J by 10 bases, with 17 bases between the two germline ends. Germline CDR1 MNHNY, CDR2 SVGAGI (reference sequence). The CDR3 nucleotides read TGTGCCAGCAGTTACGAGGCCTGGCTGGCTGGAAAACTGTTTTTT. Translating it yields CASSYEAWLAGKLFF.

The rearrangement uses TRBV4-2 and TRBJ1-1; 8 nucleotides agree with TRBD1. The length of the CDR3 is 16 residues. The ends lost 4 bases at V and 6 bases at J; junction bases unmatched: 13. CDR1 and CDR2 (germline): LGHNA, YNFKEQ. This CDR3 reads CASSRVLGQVFSEAFF. The DNA for the CDR3 is TGTGCCAGCAGCCGAGTGTTGGGACAGGTGTTTTCTGAAGCTTTCTTT.

This chain joins TRBV28 and TRBJ2-7; weak D call: TRBD1 (5 bases). The CDR3 has 17 amino acids. In germline, CDR1 is MDHEN, CDR2 SYDVKM. The V and J ends lost 2 bases and 3 bases respectively, with 20 bases between them. The CDR3 nucleotides read TGTGCCAGCAGTTTAAGGAAGAGCAGGGATTCTAGCTACGAGCAGTACTTC. It codes for CASSLRKSRDSSYEQYF.

The DNA for the CDR3 is TGTGCCAGCAGCCAACCCCCTAACGGGGAGCTGTTTTTT. This encodes CASSQPPNGELFF. The rearrangement joins TRBV14 to TRBJ2-2, with D unclear. The CDR3 runs to 13 residues. CDR1 and CDR2 from the germline V gene are SGHDN and FVKESK. V shed 2 bases and J shed 7 bases, with 8 bases lying between them.

In its sample, this clone was seen once. The chain joins TRBV11-1 to TRBJ2-1, with 8 bases aligning to TRBD2. The V segment lost 5 bases and the J segment 2 bases; nucleotides outside the gene matches: 8. The CDR3 sequence is 16 residues long. Germline CDR1 SGHAT, CDR2 FQDESV (reference sequence). CDR3 coding DNA: TGTGCCAGCAGCCGTAGCGGGGTGGAAACCTACAATGAGCAGTTCTTC. Translation: CASSRSGVETYNEQFF. The complete variable domain, with remaining parts taken from reference TRBV11-1 and TRBJ2-1, reads EAEVAQSPRYKITEKSQAVAFWCDPISGHATLYWYRQILGQGPELLVQFQDESVVDDSQLPKDRFSAERLKGVDSTLKIQPAELGDSAMYLCASSRSGVETYNEQFFGPGTRLTVL.

The CDR3 DNA is TGTGCCAGCAGTTACTCGTTTCCGGAGCAGCCCCAGCATTTT. Amino acids: CASSYSFPEQPQHF. This rearrangement joins TRBV6-5 to TRBJ1-5, with D uncertain. V lost 0 bases, J lost 7 bases, and 10 bases lay in between. CDR3 size: 14 residues. Looked up from germline, CDR1 is MNHEY and CDR2 is SVGAGI.

The CDR3 DNA sequence: TGTGCCAGCAGCTTAGGTTCAGCATCCATCAGGGGGAAGACCACAGATACGCAGTATTTT. Translated: CASSLGSASIRGKTTDTQYF. The chain couples TRBV7-3 to TRBJ2-3; 7 nucleotides match TRBD1. Per germline, CDR1 SGHTA and CDR2 FQGTGA. The CDR3 totals 20 residues. J gave up 2 bases and V 2 bases, and 19 bases lay outside the gene matches.